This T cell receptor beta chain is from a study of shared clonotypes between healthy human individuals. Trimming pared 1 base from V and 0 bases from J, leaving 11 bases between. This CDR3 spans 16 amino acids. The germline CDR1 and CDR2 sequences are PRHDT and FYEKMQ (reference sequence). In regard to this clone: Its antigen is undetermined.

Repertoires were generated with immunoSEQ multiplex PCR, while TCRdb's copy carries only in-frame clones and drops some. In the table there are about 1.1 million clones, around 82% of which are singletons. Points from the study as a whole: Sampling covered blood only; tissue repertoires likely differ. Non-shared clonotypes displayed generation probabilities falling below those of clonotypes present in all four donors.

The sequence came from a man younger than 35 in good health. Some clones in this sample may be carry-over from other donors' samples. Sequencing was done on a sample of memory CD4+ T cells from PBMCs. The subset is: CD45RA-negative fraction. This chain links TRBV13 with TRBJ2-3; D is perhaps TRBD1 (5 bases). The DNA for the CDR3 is TGTGCCAGCAGCTTAGTAGGACACAAGAGCACAGATACGCAGTATTTT. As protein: CASSLVGHKSTDTQYF. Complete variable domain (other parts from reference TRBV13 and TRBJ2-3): AAGVIQSPRHLIKEKRETATLKCYPIPRHDTVYWYQQGPGQDPQFLISFYEKMQSDKGSIPDRFSAQQFSDYHSELNMSSLELGDSALYFCASSLVGHKSTDTQYFGPGTRLTVL.